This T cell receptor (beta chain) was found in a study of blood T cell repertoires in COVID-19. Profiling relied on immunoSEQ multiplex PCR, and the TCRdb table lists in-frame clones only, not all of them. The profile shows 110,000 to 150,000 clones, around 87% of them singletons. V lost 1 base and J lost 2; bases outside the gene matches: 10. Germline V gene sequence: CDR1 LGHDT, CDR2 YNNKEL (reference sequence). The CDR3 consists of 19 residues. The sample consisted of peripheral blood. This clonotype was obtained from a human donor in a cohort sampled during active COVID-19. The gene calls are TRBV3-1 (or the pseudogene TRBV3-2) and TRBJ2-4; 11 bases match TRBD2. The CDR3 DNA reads TGTGCCAGCAGCCAAGCGGGTAGCGGGAGGGGGGGTACCAAAAACATTCAGTACTTC. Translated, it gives CASSQAGSGRGGTKNIQYF.